The rows below give T cell receptor beta chains drawn from one sample of a study of neurological immune-mediated disorders. TCRdb independently ran MiXCR on the 5' RACE reads; one entry per CDR3 protein. The sample holds 45,000 or so distinct CDR3 sequences; about 6.3% are singletons and the top ten take 0.57%. The material sequenced was CD4+ T cells from blood. The receptor source for this set is a woman aged 40 to 50 in good health. The CDR3 runs from the conserved cysteine through the conserved F or W. Fields, in order: clone size, J gene, V gene, D gene, CDR3 DNA, CDR3 protein. The D gene is left open where the match is weak. Clone size is given as how often the clone was seen (once, few, many) or a class if it is expanded.

>many|TRBJ2-1|TRBV19|TRBD1
TGTGCCAGTAGTACGTTGACAGGGTTTAACAATGAGCAGTTCTTC
CASSTLTGFNNEQFF
>many|TRBJ2-1|TRBV7-2|.
TGTGCCAGCAGCTTAGCGGCTAGCGAGCATGAGCAGTTCTTC
CASSLAASEHEQFF
>many|TRBJ1-2|TRBV5-1|.
TGCGCCAGCAGCATCGGCCCCCTGGGCTACACCTTC
CASSIGPLGYTF
>many|TRBJ2-7|TRBV29-1|.
TGCAGCACGCGTGGACAAGGTCCCTCCTACGAGCAGTACTTC
CSTRGQGPSYEQYF
>many|TRBJ1-4|TRBV3-1|.
TGTGCCAGCAGCCCAAGGCGCCCGGGGGATGAAAAACTGTTTTTT
CASSPRRPGDEKLFF
>few|TRBJ1-6|TRBV7-6|.
TGTGCCAGCAGCCCAGGACAGCCGAATTCACCCCTCCACTTT
CASSPGQPNSPLHF
>many|TRBJ1-2|TRBV28|.
TGTGCCAGCAGTTTAGCGGGGGGACTGGTGATTACTAACTATGGCTACACCTTC
CASSLAGGLVITNYGYTF
>many|TRBJ1-1|TRBV7-2|TRBD1
TGTGCCAGCAGCTTAGTTCAGGGGGACACTGAAGCTTTCTTT
CASSLVQGDTEAFF
>many|TRBJ2-7|TRBV10-3|TRBD1
TGTGCCATCAGTGCTTCCGGGACAGGGGAAGGTGAGCAGTACTTC
CAISASGTGEGEQYF
>many|TRBJ2-3|TRBV5-1|TRBD2
TGCGCCAGCAGCTTGGATCAAATAGGTAGCGGGAGGGCCTGGGTAACAGATACGCAGTATTTT
CASSLDQIGSGRAWVTDTQYF
>many|TRBJ2-3|TRBV7-6|TRBD1
TGTGCCAGCAGCCTGGGACAGACCACAGATACGCAGTATTTT
CASSLGQTTDTQYF
>many|TRBJ2-5|TRBV2|.
TGTGCCAGCAGTGAATCTTCATACCAAGAGACCCAGTACTTC
CASSESSYQETQYF
>many|TRBJ2-7|TRBV9|.
TGTGCCAGCAGCGGCTACGAGCAGTACTTC
CASSGYEQYF
>many|TRBJ2-7|TRBV5-1|.
TGCGCCAGCAGCTTGGACGCGGGGCCCTTTGAGCAGTACTTC
CASSLDAGPFEQYF
>many|TRBJ2-7|TRBV29-1|.
TGCAGCGTTGATGGGGTGGGGGGCTACGAGCAGTACTTC
CSVDGVGGYEQYF
>few|TRBJ2-6|TRBV5-1|.
TGCGCCAGCAGCCCGGCCGGGCGGGGAACTGGGGCCAACGTCCTGACTTTC
CASSPAGRGTGANVLTF
>many|TRBJ1-5|TRBV4-2|TRBD1
TGTGCCAGCAGCCAAGATTGGGCAGGGGGCCATAAGGGCAATCAGCCCCAGCATTTT
CASSQDWAGGHKGNQPQHF
>many|TRBJ2-1|TRBV5-1|TRBD2
TGCGCCAGCAGCTGGATCAGCGGGAGTTCCTACAATGAGCAGTTCTTC
CASSWISGSSYNEQFF
>many|TRBJ2-3|TRBV7-2|.
TGTGCCAGCAGCTTATATAGGGGTGATACGCAGTATTTT
CASSLYRGDTQYF
>many|TRBJ2-2|TRBV4-1|.
TGCGCCAGCAGCCAAGATTCGAGACTGCTCACCGGGGAGCTGTTTTTT
CASSQDSRLLTGELFF
>many|TRBJ2-3|TRBV20-1|.
TGCAGTGCTAGAGATCAAGGGCCCCGATACACAGATACGCAGTATTTT
CSARDQGPRYTDTQYF
>many|TRBJ2-2|TRBV24-1|TRBD2
TGTGCCACCAGTGAACTCCGTGGACTAGCGGGAGGGAACACCGGGGAGCTGTTTTTT
CATSELRGLAGGNTGELFF
>many|TRBJ2-3|TRBV27|.
TGTGCCAGCAGTTTAATAAACGGACGCCGCACAGATACGCAGTATTTT
CASSLINGRRTDTQYF
>many|TRBJ2-1|TRBV11-2|.
TGTGCCAGCAGCTTCCAGGTTCCACCCTACAATGAGCAGTTCTTC
CASSFQVPPYNEQFF
>many|TRBJ2-5|TRBV20-1|.
TGCAGTGCTAGTCAGGAGACCCAGTACTTC
CSASQETQYF
>many|TRBJ1-2|TRBV6-1|TRBD1
TGTGCCAGCAGTGAAACGAGGACAGGGAACGGCTACACCTTC
CASSETRTGNGYTF
>many|TRBJ2-7|TRBV5-1|.
TGCGCCAGCAGCTTAGATGGGGTCTACGAGCAGTACTTC
CASSLDGVYEQYF
>many|TRBJ2-3|TRBV5-1|.
TGCGCCAGCAGCCGGGACTCTACGGGTTGGGAGTATTTT
CASSRDSTGWEYF
>once|TRBJ2-1|TRBV5-4|TRBD2
TGTGCCAGCAGCTTAAGTCCTGCGGGGGATGAGCAGTTCTTC
CASSLSPAGDEQFF
>few|TRBJ1-1|TRBV11-2|TRBD1
TGTGCCAGCAGCTTTCGAGGGACAGGGGACACTGAAGCTTTCTTT
CASSFRGTGDTEAFF
>many|TRBJ2-5|TRBV28|TRBD1
TGTGCCAGCAGTAGAGGGACAGGGGCAAAGACCCAGTACTTC
CASSRGTGAKTQYF
>medium-sized|TRBJ2-7|TRBV5-1|.
TGCGCCAGCAGCCCCACCCGTGGGACCTACTACGAGCAGTACTTC
CASSPTRGTYYEQYF
>many|TRBJ1-2|TRBV7-2|.
TGTGCCAGCAGCTTAGAACGGGGAGCGAACTATGGCTACACCTTC
CASSLERGANYGYTF
>many|TRBJ1-1|TRBV5-1|TRBD1
TGCGCCAGCAGCGTAACCACAGGGGGCAATACTGAAGCTTTCTTT
CASSVTTGGNTEAFF
>many|TRBJ2-1|TRBV5-1|.
TGCGCCAGCAGCTTTGAACGGGGCGACTACAATGAGCAGTTCTTC
CASSFERGDYNEQFF
>many|TRBJ2-4|TRBV20-1|TRBD1
TGCAGTGCGCACCTCACAGGGGGGAATAGGTACTTC
CSAHLTGGNRYF
>many|TRBJ2-3|TRBV24-1|TRBD2
TGTGCCACCAGTGGTCTTACTAGCGGGAGCGGCACAGATACGCAGTATTTT
CATSGLTSGSGTDTQYF
>many|TRBJ2-7|TRBV12-3/TRBV12-4|.
TGTGCCAGCAGGAGACTATCCTACGAGCAGTACTTC
CASRRLSYEQYF